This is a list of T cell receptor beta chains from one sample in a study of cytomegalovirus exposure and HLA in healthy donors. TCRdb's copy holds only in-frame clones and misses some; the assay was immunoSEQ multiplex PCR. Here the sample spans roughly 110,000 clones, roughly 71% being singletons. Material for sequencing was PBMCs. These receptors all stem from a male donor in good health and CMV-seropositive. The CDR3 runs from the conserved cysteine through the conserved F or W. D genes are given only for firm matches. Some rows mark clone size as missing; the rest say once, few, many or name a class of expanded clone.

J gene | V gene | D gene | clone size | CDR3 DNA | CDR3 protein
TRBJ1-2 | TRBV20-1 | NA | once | TGCAGTGGCCAGGATGACTATGGCTACACCTTC | CSGQDDYGYTF
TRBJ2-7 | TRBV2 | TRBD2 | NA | TGTGCCAGCAGTGCTCCGAATGGCGGGACTAGCATCTACGAGCAGTACTTC | CASSAPNGGTSIYEQYF
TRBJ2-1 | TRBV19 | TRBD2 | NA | TGTGCCAGTAGTTCCACGACTAGCGGGAGGACCTACAATGAGCAGTTCTTC | CASSSTTSGRTYNEQFF
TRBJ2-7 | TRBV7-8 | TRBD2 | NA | TGTGCCAGCAGCTACGGCCGGGGACTAGCTCGGTACGAGCAGTACTTC | CASSYGRGLARYEQYF
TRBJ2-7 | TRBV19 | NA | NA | TGTGCCAGTAGTATAGTTGCGGGTACATACTACGAGCAGTACTTC | CASSIVAGTYYEQYF
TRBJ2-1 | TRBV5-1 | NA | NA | TGCGCCAGCAGCGCCCAGGTCATGCCGGGGAATGAGCAGTTCTTC | CASSAQVMPGNEQFF
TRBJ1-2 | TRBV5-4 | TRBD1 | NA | TGTGCCAGCAGCCACGGACAGGGGGCCCATGGCTACACCTTC | CASSHGQGAHGYTF
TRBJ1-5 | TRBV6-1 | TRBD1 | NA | TGTGCCAGCAGTGTCCTGGGACAGGGAGATCAGCCCCAGCATTTT | CASSVLGQGDQPQHF
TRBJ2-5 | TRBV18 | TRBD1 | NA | TGTGCCAGCTCACGTACGGGACAGCTACAAGAGACCCAGTACTTC | CASSRTGQLQETQYF
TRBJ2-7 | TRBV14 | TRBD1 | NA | TGTGCCAGCAGCCATGTCACAGGGGTTAGGTACGAGCAGTACTTC | CASSHVTGVRYEQYF
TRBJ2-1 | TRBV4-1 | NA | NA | TGCGCCAGCAGCCAAGCCCAACAGAATGAGCAGTTCTTC | CASSQAQQNEQFF
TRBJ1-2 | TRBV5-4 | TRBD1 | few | TGTGCCAGCAGCTTGGGGGCAGGGGGCGCACAATATGGCTACACCTTC | CASSLGAGGAQYGYTF
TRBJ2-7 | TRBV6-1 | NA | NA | TGTGCCAGCAGTGGGGCCGGATGGTACGAGCAGTACTTC | CASSGAGWYEQYF
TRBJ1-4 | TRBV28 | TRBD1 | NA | TGTGCCAGCAGTTTTCCAGGGGGCTCTAATGAAAAACTGTTTTTT | CASSFPGGSNEKLFF
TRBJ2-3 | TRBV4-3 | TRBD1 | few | TGCGCCAGCAGCCAAGTCGGGACAGGGGGACGAGGTGTGCAGTATTTT | CASSQVGTGGRGVQYF
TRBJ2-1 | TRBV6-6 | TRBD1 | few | TGTGCCAGCAGCCCCGGGACAGTCAGTGGCAATGAGCAGTTCTTC | CASSPGTVSGNEQFF